The 30 T cell receptor beta chains reported below all come from one sample, sequenced in a study of cytomegalovirus exposure and HLA in healthy donors. PCR amplification relied on 60 Vbeta primers (plus 13 Jbeta primers). Repertoires were generated with immunoSEQ multiplex PCR, while TCRdb's copy carries only in-frame clones and drops some. The sample includes some 130,000 clones, 60% to 85% seen only once; the top ten take more than 6.5%. Material: PBMCs. The receptors come from a man aged 30 to 39 in good health and CMV-seronegative.

V usage is TRBV5-1 and J usage is TRBJ2-5; D might be TRBD2 (6 bases). Trimming removed 5 bases at V and 5 bases at J, with 25 bases between. The CDR3 totals 17 residues. Germline-derived CDR1 and CDR2 are SGHRS and YFSETQ. The CDR3 nucleotides are TGCGCCAGCAGACCCCAACTAGCTACCACCGCCGGGGAGACCCAGTACTTC. It codes for CASRPQLATTAGETQYF. Full variable domain (missing parts from reference TRBV5-1 and TRBJ2-5): KAGVTQTPRYLIKTRGQQVTLSCSPISGHRSVSWYQQTPGQGLQFLFEYFSETQRNKGNFPGRFSGRQFSNSRSEMNVSTLELGDSALYLCASRPQLATTAGETQYFGPGTRLLVL.

The V call is TRBV5-1, the J call TRBJ2-5, with TRBD1 identical over 9 bases. V lost 5 bases, J lost 1 base, and 3 bases stayed unmatched. Germline-derived CDR1 and CDR2 are SGHRS and YFSETQ. This CDR3 has 14 residues. In DNA form, the CDR3 reads TGCGCCAGCAGACGGGACAGGGTCCAAGAGACCCAGTACTTC. Translation gives CASRRDRVQETQYF. Full variable domain (remainder filled in from reference TRBV5-1 and TRBJ2-5): KAGVTQTPRYLIKTRGQQVTLSCSPISGHRSVSWYQQTPGQGLQFLFEYFSETQRNKGNFPGRFSGRQFSNSRSEMNVSTLELGDSALYLCASRRDRVQETQYFGPGTRLLVL.

The genes are TRBV21-1 and TRBJ2-3; TRBD2 was called by the table and not checked on the DNA. TRBV21-1 has pseudogene status. The CDR3 has 16 amino acids. CDR3 sequence: CASSKDLAELTDTQYF. The DNA for the CDR3 is TGTGCCAGCAGCAAAGATTTGGCGGAACTCACAGATACGCAGTATTTT.

This clone was seen just once. The chain joins TRBV6-5 to TRBJ1-6; 7 bases are shared with TRBD1. The CDR3 covers 14 residues. Germline-derived CDR1 and CDR2 are MNHEY and SVGAGI. V dropped 6 bases and J dropped 2; count of bases not matched to a gene: 1. As DNA, the CDR3 is TGTGCCAGCAGCGACAGGGCCTATAATTCACCCCTCCACTTT. It encodes CASSDRAYNSPLHF.

The chain is built from TRBV10-1 and TRBJ2-6; 7 bases match TRBD1. Germline loops: CDR1 WNHNN, CDR2 SYGVQD (reference sequence). Trimming took 6 bases from V and 0 from J; bases not matched to a gene: 20. This CDR3 spans 21 amino acids. The CDR3 here is CASSHRDRDALFCSGANVLTF. The CDR3, as DNA: TGCGCCAGCAGCCACCGGGACAGAGATGCACTTTTTTGCTCTGGGGCCAACGTCCTGACTTTC.

This clone has only a few counts. The genes are TRBV6-1 and TRBJ2-1; no definite D call. The CDR3 is 12 residues long. CDR1 MNHNS and CDR2 SASEGT come from the germline V gene. The V and J ends lost 6 bases and 4 bases respectively, with 7 bases between them. This chain's CDR3 is CASRAGYNEQFF. The CDR3, as DNA: TGTGCCAGCAGGGCAGGATACAATGAGCAGTTCTTC.

The chain uses TRBV27 and TRBJ2-3; 10 bases line up with TRBD1. J was trimmed by 5 bases and V by 5 bases; bases with no gene match: 10. Germline V CDR1 and CDR2: MNHEY, SMNVEV (reference sequence). This CDR3 is built from 16 residues. CDR3: CASSPRRGTGVDTQYF. CDR3 bases: TGTGCCAGCAGTCCCCGGAGAGGGACAGGGGTAGATACGCAGTATTTT.

On this clone itself: This sample also contains other DNA sequences that code for the same CDR3. The chain employs TRBV9 and TRBJ2-5, with 9 positions matching TRBD2. The CDR3 has 18 amino acids. After removal of 0 bases from V and 6 bases from J, the junction contained 15 bases not matched to a gene. The germline gives CDR1 SGDLS, CDR2 YYNGEE. In DNA, the CDR3 is TGTGCCAGCAGCGTAGATGGTTCGGGTAGCGGGAGAAGGAAGACCCAGTACTTC. Its translation is CASSVDGSGSGRRKTQYF.

The chain carries TRBV13 and TRBJ2-3, with 9 nucleotides matching TRBD2. V lost 1 base to trimming and J lost 8 bases; unmatched junction nucleotides: 7. Germline CDR1 and CDR2: PRHDT and FYEKMQ (reference sequence). CDR3 length: 15 amino acids. CDR3: CASSLAASGKATQYF. CDR3 DNA: TGTGCCAGCAGCTTAGCGGCTAGCGGGAAAGCTACGCAGTATTTT.

The J gene is TRBJ1-3, the V gene TRBV7-6; no clear D gene. The CDR3 spans 18 residues. V gave up 1 base and J gave up 7 bases, with 23 bases separating them. Germline-derived CDR1 and CDR2 are SGHVS and FNYEAQ. Here the CDR3 reads CASSLERSELGPSNTIYF. In DNA form, the CDR3 reads TGTGCCAGCAGCTTAGAACGGTCGGAGCTCGGCCCCTCGAACACCATATATTTT. Combining the CDR3 with reference TRBV7-6 and TRBJ1-3 gives the whole variable domain GAGVSQSPRYKVTKRGQDVALRCDPISGHVSLYWYRQALGQGPEFLTYFNYEAQQDKSGLPNDRFSAERPEGSISTLTIQRTEQRDSAMYRCASSLERSELGPSNTIYFGEGSWLTVV.

The chain employs TRBV28 and TRBJ2-7; 9 bases line up with TRBD1. The CDR3 spans 12 residues. Germline V lookup: CDR1 MDHEN, CDR2 SYDVKM. The trim removed 5 bases at V and 9 bases at J, leaving 5 bases unmatched. CDR3 amino acids: CASSLTGGGQYF. In DNA, the CDR3 is TGTGCCAGCAGTCTAACAGGGGGCGGGCAGTACTTC.

J is TRBJ2-2 and V is TRBV7-2; possible D gene TRBD1, 6 bases. The CDR3 totals 13 residues. Between the trimmed V and J ends, which lost 6 bases and 5 bases, there was a span of 10 bases. In germline, CDR1 is SGHTA, CDR2 FQGNSA. The CDR3 spells CASSLDSTGELFF. CDR3 DNA: TGTGCCAGCAGTCTGGACAGTACCGGGGAGCTGTTTTTT.

This clone was seen a few times. The chain links TRBV5-1 to TRBJ2-5; 10 bases line up with TRBD2. Trimming took 2 bases from V and 2 from J; bases not matched to a gene: 0. CDR3 size: 14 residues. In germline, CDR1 is SGHRS, CDR2 YFSETQ. CDR3 DNA: TGCGCCAGCAGCTTAGCGGGGGGGCAAGAGACCCAGTACTTC. Protein: CASSLAGGQETQYF.

This clone was counted a few times. V usage is TRBV4-1 and J usage is TRBJ1-6, with 8 bases aligning to TRBD1. V shed 2 bases, J shed 7 bases, and the junction held 7 bases outside the gene matches. The germline gives CDR1 MGHRA, CDR2 YSYEKL. CDR3 length equals 16 residues. CDR3 sequence: CASSQPIRGLNSPLHF. The CDR3 DNA sequence: TGCGCCAGCAGCCAACCCATCAGGGGGCTAAATTCACCCCTCCACTTT.

This clone was recorded a few times. V is TRBV19 and J is TRBJ2-3; a possible D gene is TRBD2 (7 bases). Germline assignment: CDR1 LNHDA and CDR2 SQIVND (reference sequence). The CDR3 is made up of 14 amino acids. Trimming stripped 6 bases from V and 5 bases from J, with 15 bases between. In nucleotides, the CDR3 is TGTGCCAGTAGAGATCGGGGGGCCCAAGATACGCAGTATTTT. It yields the protein CASRDRGAQDTQYF. The full variable domain, in which reference TRBV19 and TRBJ2-3 provide the parts outside the CDR3, is DGGITQSPKYLFRKEGQNVTLSCEQNLNHDAMYWYRQDPGQGLRLIYYSQIVNDFQKGDIAEGYSVSREKKESFPLTVTSAQKNPTAFYLCASRDRGAQDTQYFGPGTRLTVL.

The V and J genes are TRBV18 and TRBJ2-1; 12 nucleotides line up with TRBD2. The CDR3 covers 15 residues. V shed 4 bases, J shed 3 bases, and the junction held 1 base outside the gene matches. Germline V lookup: CDR1 KGHSH, CDR2 LQKENI. The CDR3 nucleotides are TGTGCCAGCTCACGGGGACTAGCGGGCTACAATGAGCAGTTCTTC. Residues: CASSRGLAGYNEQFF.

This clone was detected only a few times. The gene calls are TRBV28 and TRBJ2-3, with a tentative D call TRBD2 (6 bases). Trimming stripped 5 bases from V and 6 bases from J, with 18 bases between. CDR1 and CDR2 (germline): MDHEN, SYDVKM. This CDR3 is built from 15 residues. DNA of the CDR3: TGTGCCAGCAGTCGTGGAGGGCCTATGCGTGATACGCAGTATTTT. It translates to CASSRGGPMRDTQYF.

The rearrangement joins TRBV28 to TRBJ2-2, with TRBD2 identical over 13 bases. The J segment lost 1 base and the V segment lost 6 bases, leaving 8 bases of the junction unmatched. From germline, CDR1 is MDHEN and CDR2 SYDVKM. This CDR3 region has 18 residues. The CDR3 protein is CASRLGLAGVGNTGELFF. The CDR3 DNA sequence: TGTGCCAGCAGACTAGGACTAGCGGGAGTGGGGAACACCGGGGAGCTGTTTTTT. Looking up the rest from reference TRBV28 and TRBJ2-2 gives the full variable domain: DVKVTQSSRYLVKRTGEKVFLECVQDMDHENMFWYRQDPGLGLRLIYFSYDVKMKEKGDIPEGYSVSREKKERFSLILESASTNQTSMYLCASRLGLAGVGNTGELFFGEGSRLTVL.

The chain links TRBV28 to TRBJ2-1; 7 positions agree with TRBD1. Germline V lookup: CDR1 MDHEN, CDR2 SYDVKM. After removal of 4 bases from V and 2 bases from J, the junction contained 2 bases not matched to a gene. This CDR3 is 14 amino acids long. CDR3 loop: CASSSGQAYNEQFF. The CDR3 DNA reads as TGTGCCAGCAGTTCCGGACAGGCCTACAATGAGCAGTTCTTC.

The V gene is TRBV18, the J gene TRBJ1-2; 7 bases agree with TRBD1. V dropped 3 bases and J dropped 7; count of bases not matched to a gene: 11. This CDR3 is built from 15 residues. Per the germline V gene, CDR1 is KGHSH and CDR2 is LQKENI. In DNA, the CDR3 is TGTGCCAGCTCACCCCGCTCAGGGGGTGATCGTGGCTACACCTTC. Translating it yields CASSPRSGGDRGYTF.

This clone was seen only once. The J gene is TRBJ2-7, the V gene TRBV19; 8 positions agree with TRBD1. CDR1 and CDR2 from the germline V gene are LNHDA and SQIVND (reference sequence). This CDR3 spans 14 amino acids. The V and J ends lost 3 bases and 4 bases, in that order; junction bases with no gene match: 5. The CDR3 nucleotides read TGTGCCAGTAGTATTAGGACAGGGATGTACGAGCAGTACTTC. Residues: CASSIRTGMYEQYF.

This chain connects TRBV4-1 to TRBJ1-4; the D is unclear. The germline gives CDR1 MGHRA, CDR2 YSYEKL. The CDR3 is 15 amino acids. With 0 bases removed from V and 4 bases from J, the gap between germline ends came to 9 bases. Written as DNA, the CDR3 is TGCGCCAGCAGCCAAGAGTACAGCTATAATGAAAAACTGTTTTTT. As protein: CASSQEYSYNEKLFF.

The rearrangement joins TRBV6-1 to TRBJ2-2; D might be TRBD1 (6 bases). Trimming took 4 bases from V and 1 from J, leaving 13 bases between them. Germline V gene data show CDR1 as MNHNS and CDR2 as SASEGT. The CDR3 extends over 16 amino acids. The CDR3 reads CASSVRDNMNTGELFF. In DNA form, the CDR3 reads TGTGCCAGCAGTGTCCGGGACAACATGAACACCGGGGAGCTGTTTTTT.

This rearrangement joins TRBV5-6 to TRBJ2-7, with 9 bases fitting TRBD1. From germline, CDR1 is SGHDT and CDR2 YYEEEE. Unmatched junction bases numbered 5, after V lost 1 base and J lost 3 bases. This CDR3 is built from 15 residues. The CDR3 sequence: CASSLLGTGYYEQYF. The CDR3 nucleotides are TGTGCCAGCAGCTTGCTTGGGACAGGGTACTACGAGCAGTACTTC.

V usage is TRBV28 and J usage is TRBJ1-2; D is perhaps TRBD1 (5 bases). V was pared by 8 bases and J by 0 bases, with 13 bases between. The CDR3 is made up of 14 amino acids. The germline gives CDR1 MDHEN, CDR2 SYDVKM. CDR3 sequence (DNA): TGTGCCAGCTCTACAGGACCCACTAACTATGGCTACACCTTC. This translates into CASSTGPTNYGYTF.

V and J are TRBV2 and TRBJ2-5; maybe TRBD2 (7 bases). The CDR3 covers 15 residues. Germline lookup yields CDR1 SNHLY and CDR2 FYNNEI. V was trimmed by 5 bases and J by 5 bases, leaving 18 bases between them. This CDR3 is CASSRRGGKRETQYF. CDR3 nucleotide sequence: TGTGCCAGCAGTAGGAGGGGGGGGAAACGCGAGACCCAGTACTTC.

The rearrangement links TRBV7-3 to TRBJ2-3; 7 nucleotides line up with TRBD2. V trimming: 5 bases; J trimming: 3 bases; junction bases outside the gene matches: 5. The CDR3 totals 14 residues. Germline CDR1 SGHTA, CDR2 FQGTGA. Here the CDR3 reads CASSRGGETDTQYF. The CDR3 nucleotides read TGTGCCAGCAGCCGCGGGGGAGAGACAGATACGCAGTATTTT.

This clone was seen only a few times. Other DNA sequences from this sample encode an identical CDR3 as well. The chain joins TRBV9 to TRBJ1-3, with 8 positions matching TRBD1. The CDR3 spans 16 residues. Per germline, CDR1 SGDLS and CDR2 YYNGEE. J lost 1 base, V lost 3 bases, and 6 bases had no gene match. The DNA of the CDR3 is TGTGCCAGCAGCGACGACAGGGGATATTCTGGAAACACCATATATTTT. Translating gives CASSDDRGYSGNTIYF.

The rearrangement joins TRBV28 to TRBJ2-1; tentative D call: TRBD1 (5 bases). Trimming stripped 7 bases from V and 5 bases from J, with 15 bases between. Germline CDR1 and CDR2: MDHEN and SYDVKM. This CDR3 contains 14 residues. This chain's CDR3 is CASISQDTNNEQFF. DNA for the CDR3: TGTGCCAGCATTTCCCAGGACACGAACAATGAGCAGTTCTTC.

The chain employs TRBV5-6 and TRBJ2-3; weak D call: TRBD1 (6 bases). This CDR3 spans 15 amino acids. CDR1 and CDR2 (germline): SGHDT, YYEEEE. V shed 4 bases and J shed 0 bases, with 12 bases lying between them. This CDR3 reads CASSHRDISTDTQYF. CDR3 sequence (DNA): TGTGCCAGCAGCCACAGGGACATTAGCACAGATACGCAGTATTTT.